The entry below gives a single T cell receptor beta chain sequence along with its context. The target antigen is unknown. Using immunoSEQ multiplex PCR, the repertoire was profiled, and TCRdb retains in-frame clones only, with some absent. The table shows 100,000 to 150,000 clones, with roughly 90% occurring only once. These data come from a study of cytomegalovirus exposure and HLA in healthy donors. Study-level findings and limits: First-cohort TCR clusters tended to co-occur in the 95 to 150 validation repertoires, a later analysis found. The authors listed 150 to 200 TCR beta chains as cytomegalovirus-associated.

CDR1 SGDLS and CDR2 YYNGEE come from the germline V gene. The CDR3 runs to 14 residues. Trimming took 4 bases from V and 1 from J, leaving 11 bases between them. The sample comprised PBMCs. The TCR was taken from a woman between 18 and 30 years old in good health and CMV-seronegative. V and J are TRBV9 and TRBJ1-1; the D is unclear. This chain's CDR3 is CASSPQTQNTEAFF. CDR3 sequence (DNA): TGTGCCAGCAGCCCGCAAACACAGAACACTGAAGCTTTCTTT.